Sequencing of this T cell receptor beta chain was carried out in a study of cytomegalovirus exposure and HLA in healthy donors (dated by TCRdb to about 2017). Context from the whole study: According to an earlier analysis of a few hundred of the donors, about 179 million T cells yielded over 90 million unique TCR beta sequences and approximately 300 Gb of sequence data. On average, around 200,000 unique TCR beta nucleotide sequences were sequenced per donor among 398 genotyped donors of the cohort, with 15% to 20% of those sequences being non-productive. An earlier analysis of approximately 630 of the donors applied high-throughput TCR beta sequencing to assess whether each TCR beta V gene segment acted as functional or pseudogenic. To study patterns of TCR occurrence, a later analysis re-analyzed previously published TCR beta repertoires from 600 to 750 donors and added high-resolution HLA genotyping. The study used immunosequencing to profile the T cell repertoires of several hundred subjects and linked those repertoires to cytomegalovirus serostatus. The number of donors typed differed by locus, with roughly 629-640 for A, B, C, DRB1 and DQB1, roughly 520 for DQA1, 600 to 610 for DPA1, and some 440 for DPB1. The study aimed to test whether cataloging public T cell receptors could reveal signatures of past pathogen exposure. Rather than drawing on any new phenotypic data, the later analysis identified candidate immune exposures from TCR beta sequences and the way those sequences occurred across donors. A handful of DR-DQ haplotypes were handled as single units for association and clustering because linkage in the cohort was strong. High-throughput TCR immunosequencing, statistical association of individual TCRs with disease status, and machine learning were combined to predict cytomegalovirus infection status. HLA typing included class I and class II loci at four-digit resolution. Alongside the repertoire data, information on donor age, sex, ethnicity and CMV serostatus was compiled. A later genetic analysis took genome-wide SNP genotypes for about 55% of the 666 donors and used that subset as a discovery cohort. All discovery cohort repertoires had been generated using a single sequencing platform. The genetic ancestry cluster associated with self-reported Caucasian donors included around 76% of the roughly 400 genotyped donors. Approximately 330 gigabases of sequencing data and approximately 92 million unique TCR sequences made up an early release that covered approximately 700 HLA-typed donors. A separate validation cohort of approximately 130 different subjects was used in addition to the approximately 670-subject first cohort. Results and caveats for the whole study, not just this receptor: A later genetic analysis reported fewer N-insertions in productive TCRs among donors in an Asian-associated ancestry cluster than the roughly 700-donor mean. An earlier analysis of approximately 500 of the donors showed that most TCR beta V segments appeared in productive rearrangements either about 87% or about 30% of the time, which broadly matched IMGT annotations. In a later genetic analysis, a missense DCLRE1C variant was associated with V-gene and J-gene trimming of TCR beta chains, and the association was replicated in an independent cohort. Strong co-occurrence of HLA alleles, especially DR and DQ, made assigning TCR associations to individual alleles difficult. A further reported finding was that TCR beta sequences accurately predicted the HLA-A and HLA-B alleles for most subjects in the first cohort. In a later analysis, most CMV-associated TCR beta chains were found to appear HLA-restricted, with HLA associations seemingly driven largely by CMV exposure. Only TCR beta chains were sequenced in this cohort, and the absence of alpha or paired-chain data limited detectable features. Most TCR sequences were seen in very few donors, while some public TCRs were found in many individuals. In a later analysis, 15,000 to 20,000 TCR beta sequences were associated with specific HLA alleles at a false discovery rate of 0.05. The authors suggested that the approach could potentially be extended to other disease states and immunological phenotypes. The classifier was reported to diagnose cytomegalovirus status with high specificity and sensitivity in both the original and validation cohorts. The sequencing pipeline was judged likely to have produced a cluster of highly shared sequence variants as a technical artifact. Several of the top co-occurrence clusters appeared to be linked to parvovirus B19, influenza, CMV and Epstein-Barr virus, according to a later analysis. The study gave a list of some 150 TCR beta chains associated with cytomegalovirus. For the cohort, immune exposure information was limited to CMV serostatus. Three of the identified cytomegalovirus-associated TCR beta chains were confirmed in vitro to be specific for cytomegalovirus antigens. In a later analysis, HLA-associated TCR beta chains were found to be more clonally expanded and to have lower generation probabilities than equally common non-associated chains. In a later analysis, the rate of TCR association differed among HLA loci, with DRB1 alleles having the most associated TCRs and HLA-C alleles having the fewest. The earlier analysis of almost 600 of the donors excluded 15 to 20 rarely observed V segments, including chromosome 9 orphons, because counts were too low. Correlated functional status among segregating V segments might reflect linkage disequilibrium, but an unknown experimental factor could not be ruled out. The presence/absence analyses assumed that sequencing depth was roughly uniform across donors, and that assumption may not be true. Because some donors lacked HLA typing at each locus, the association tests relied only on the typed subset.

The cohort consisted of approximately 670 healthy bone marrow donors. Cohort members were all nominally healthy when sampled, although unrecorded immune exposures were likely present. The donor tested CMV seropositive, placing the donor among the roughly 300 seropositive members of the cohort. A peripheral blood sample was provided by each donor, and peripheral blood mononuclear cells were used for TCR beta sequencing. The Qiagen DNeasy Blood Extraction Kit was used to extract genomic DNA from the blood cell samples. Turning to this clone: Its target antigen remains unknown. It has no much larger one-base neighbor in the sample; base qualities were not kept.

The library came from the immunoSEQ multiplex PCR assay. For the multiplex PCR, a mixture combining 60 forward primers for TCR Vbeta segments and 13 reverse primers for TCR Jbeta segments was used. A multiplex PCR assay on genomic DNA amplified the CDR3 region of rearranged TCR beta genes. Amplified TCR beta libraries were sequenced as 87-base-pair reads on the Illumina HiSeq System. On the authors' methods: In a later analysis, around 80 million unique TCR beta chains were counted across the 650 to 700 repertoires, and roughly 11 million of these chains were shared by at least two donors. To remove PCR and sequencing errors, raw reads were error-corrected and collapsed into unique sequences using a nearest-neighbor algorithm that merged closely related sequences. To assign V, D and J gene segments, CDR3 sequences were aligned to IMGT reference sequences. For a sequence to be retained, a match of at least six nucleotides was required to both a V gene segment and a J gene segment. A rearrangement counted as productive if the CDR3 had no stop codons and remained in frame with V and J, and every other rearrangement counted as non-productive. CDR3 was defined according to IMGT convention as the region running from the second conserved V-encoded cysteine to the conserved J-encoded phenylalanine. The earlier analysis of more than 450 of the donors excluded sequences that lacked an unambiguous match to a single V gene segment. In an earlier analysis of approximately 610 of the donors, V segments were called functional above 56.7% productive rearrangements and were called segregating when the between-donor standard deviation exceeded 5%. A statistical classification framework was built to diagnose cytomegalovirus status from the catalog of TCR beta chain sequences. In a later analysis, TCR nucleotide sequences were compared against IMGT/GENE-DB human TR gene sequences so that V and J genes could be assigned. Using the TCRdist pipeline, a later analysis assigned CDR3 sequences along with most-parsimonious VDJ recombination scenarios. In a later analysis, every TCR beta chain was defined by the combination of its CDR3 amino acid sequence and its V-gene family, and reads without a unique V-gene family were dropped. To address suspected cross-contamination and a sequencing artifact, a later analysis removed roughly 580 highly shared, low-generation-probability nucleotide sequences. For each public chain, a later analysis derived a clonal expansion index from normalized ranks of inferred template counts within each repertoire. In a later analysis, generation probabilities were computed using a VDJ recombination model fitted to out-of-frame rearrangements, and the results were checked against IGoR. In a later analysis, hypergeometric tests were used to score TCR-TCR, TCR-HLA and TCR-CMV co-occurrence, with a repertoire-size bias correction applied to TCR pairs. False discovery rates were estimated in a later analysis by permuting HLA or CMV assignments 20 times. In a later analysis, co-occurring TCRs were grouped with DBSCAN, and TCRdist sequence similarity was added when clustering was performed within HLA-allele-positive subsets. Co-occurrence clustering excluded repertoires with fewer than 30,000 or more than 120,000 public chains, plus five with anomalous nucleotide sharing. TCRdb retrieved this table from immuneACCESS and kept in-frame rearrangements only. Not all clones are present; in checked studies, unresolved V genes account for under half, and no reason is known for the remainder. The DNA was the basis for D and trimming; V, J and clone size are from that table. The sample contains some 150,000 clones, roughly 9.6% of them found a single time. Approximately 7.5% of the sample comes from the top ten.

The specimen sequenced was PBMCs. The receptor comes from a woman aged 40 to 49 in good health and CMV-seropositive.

The CDR3: CATYRGDSYEQYF. The DNA sequence is given as TGTGCCACGTACAGGGGGGACTCCTACGAGCAGTACTTC. The chain is assembled from TRBV10-3 and TRBJ2-7; 8 junctional bases match TRBD1. The CDR3 has 13 amino acids, counting the end cysteine and phenylalanine. Of the read, only the CDR3 DNA is kept; its 39 bases are in frame from base 1. According to the germline V gene, CDR1 reads ENHRY and CDR2 reads SYGVKD. V ends up 10 bases short and J 0 bases short, with an unmatched junction base count of 5.